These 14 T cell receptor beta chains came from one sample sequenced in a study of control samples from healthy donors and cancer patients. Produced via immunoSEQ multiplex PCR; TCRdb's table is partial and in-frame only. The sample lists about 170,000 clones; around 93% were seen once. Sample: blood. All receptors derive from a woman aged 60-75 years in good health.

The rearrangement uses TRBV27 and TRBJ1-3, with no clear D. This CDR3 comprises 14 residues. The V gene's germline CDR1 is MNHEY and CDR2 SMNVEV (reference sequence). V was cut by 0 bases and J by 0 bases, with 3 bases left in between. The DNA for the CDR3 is TGTGCCAGCAGTTTATCTATCTCTGGAAACACCATATATTTT. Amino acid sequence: CASSLSISGNTIYF.

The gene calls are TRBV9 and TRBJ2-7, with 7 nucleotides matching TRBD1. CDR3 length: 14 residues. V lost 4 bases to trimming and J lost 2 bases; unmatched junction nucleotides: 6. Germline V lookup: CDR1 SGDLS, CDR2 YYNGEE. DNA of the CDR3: TGTGCCAGCAGCCCCAGGACAGGAGCCTACGAGCAGTACTTC. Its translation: CASSPRTGAYEQYF. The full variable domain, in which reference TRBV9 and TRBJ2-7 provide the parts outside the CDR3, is DSGVTQTPKHLITATGQRVTLRCSPRSGDLSVYWYQQSLDQGLQFLIQYYNGEERAKGNILERFSAQQFPDLHSELNLSSLELGDSALYFCASSPRTGAYEQYFGPGTRLTVT.

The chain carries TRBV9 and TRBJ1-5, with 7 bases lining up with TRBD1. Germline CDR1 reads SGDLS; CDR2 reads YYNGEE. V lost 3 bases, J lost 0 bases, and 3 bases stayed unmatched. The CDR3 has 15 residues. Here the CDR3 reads CASSATGDSNQPQHF. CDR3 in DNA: TGTGCCAGCAGCGCCACAGGGGATAGCAATCAGCCCCAGCATTTT.

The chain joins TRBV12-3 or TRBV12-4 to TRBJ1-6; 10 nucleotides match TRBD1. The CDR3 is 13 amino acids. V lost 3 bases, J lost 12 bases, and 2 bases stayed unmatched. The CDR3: CASSLTGGEPLHF. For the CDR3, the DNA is TGTGCCAGCAGTTTGACAGGGGGCGAACCCCTCCACTTT.

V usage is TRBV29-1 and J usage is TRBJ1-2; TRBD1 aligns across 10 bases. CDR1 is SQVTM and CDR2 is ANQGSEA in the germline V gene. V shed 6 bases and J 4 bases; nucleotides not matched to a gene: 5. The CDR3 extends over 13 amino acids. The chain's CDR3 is CSVRQGAGYGYTF. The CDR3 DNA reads TGCAGCGTGAGACAGGGGGCAGGCTATGGCTACACCTTC.

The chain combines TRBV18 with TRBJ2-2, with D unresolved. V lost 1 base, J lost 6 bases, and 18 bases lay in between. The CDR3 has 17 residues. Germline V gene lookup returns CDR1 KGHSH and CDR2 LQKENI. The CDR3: CASSPREGPFFSGELFF. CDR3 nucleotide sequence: TGTGCCAGCTCACCACGTGAAGGGCCCTTTTTCTCCGGGGAGCTGTTTTTT.

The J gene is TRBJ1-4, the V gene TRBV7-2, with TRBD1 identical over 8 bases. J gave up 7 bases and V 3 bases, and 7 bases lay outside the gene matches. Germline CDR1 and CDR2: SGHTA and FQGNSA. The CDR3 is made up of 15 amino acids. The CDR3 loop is CASSLSSTGVEKLFF. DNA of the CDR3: TGTGCCAGCAGCTTGAGTTCGACAGGGGTTGAAAAACTGTTTTTT.

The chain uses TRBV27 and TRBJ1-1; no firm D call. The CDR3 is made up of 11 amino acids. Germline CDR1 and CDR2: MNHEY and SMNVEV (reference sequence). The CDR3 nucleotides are TGTGGGGTGAGGTCCAACACTGAAGCTTTCTTT. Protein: CGVRSNTEAFF.

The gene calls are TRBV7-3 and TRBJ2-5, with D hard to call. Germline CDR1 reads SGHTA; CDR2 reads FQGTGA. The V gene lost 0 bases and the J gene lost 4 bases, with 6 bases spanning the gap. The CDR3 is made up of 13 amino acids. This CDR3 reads CASSLTMGETQYF. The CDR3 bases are TGTGCCAGCAGCTTAACCATGGGAGAGACCCAGTACTTC.

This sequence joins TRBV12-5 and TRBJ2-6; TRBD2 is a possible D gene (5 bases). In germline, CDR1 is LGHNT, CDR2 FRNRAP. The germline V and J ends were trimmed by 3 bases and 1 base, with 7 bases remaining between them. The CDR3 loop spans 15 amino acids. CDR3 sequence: CASGFAGSGANVLTF. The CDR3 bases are TGTGCTAGTGGTTTCGCGGGTTCTGGGGCCAACGTCCTGACTTTC.

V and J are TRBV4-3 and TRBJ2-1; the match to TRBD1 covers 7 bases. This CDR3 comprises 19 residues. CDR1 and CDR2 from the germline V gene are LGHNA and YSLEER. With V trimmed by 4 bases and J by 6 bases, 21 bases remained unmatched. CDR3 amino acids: CASSPEEGASPARGNEQFF. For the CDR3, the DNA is TGCGCCAGCAGCCCTGAAGAGGGGGCATCTCCCGCAAGAGGCAATGAGCAGTTCTTC.

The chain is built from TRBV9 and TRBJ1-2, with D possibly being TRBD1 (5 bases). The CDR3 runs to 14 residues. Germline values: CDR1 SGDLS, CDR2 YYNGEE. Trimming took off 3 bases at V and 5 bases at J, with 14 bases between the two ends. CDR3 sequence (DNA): TGTGCCAGCAGCGCTGGGACCGATCCGTATGGCTACACCTTC. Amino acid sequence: CASSAGTDPYGYTF. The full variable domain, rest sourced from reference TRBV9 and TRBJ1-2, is DSGVTQTPKHLITATGQRVTLRCSPRSGDLSVYWYQQSLDQGLQFLIQYYNGEERAKGNILERFSAQQFPDLHSELNLSSLELGDSALYFCASSAGTDPYGYTFGSGTRLTVV.

The CDR3 DNA is TGTGCCAGCAGGAGAGGACAGGGGGCTACAAAACCAAACTATGGCTACACCTTC. It specifies CASRRGQGATKPNYGYTF. The rearrangement joins TRBV3-1 (or the pseudogene TRBV3-2) to TRBJ1-2, with 11 bases lining up with TRBD1. Looked up from germline, CDR1 is LGHDT and CDR2 is YNNKEL (reference sequence). V gave up 6 bases and J gave up 2 bases; unmatched junction bases: 14. This CDR3 comprises 18 residues.

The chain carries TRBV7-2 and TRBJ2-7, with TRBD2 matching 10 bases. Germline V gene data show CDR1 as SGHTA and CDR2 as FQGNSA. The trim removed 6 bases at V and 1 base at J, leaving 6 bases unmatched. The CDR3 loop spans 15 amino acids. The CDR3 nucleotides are TGTGCCAGCAGTATTCAGCGGGGGGGATCCTACGAGCAGTACTTC. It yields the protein CASSIQRGGSYEQYF. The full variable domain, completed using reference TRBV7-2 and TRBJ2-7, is GAGVSQSPSNKVTEKGKDVELRCDPISGHTALYWYRQSLGQGLEFLIYFQGNSAPDKSGLPSDRFSAERTGGSVSTLTIQRTQQEDSAVYLCASSIQRGGSYEQYFGPGTRLTVT.